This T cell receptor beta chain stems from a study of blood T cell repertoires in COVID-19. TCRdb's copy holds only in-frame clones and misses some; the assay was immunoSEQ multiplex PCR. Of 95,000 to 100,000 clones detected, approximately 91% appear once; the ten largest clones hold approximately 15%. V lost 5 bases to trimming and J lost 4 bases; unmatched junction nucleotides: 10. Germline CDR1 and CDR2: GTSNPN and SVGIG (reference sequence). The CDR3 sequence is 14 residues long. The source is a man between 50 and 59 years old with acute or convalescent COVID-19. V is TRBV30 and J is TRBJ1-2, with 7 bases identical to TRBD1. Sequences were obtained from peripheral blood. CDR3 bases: TGTGCCTGGGCAACAGGGGTACAGGCCTATGGCTACACCTTC. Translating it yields CAWATGVQAYGYTF. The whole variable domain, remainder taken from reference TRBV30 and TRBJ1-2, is SQTIHQWPATLVQPVGSPLSLECTVEGTSNPNLYWYRQAAGRGLQLLFYSVGIGQISSEVPQNLSASRPQDRQFILSSKKLLLSDSGFYLCAWATGVQAYGYTFGSGTRLTVV.